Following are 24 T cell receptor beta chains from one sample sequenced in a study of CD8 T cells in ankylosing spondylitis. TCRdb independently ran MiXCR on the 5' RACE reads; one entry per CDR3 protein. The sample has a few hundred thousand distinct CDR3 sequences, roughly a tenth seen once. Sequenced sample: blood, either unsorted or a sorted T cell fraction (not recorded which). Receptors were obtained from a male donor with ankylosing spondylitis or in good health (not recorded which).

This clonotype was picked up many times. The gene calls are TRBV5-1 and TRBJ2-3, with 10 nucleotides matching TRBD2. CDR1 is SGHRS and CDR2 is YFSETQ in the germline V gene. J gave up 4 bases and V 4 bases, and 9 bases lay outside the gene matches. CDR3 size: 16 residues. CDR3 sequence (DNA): TGCGCCAGCAGCGGCGGGACTAGCGTGGGAGCAGATACGCAGTATTTT. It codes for CASSGGTSVGADTQYF.

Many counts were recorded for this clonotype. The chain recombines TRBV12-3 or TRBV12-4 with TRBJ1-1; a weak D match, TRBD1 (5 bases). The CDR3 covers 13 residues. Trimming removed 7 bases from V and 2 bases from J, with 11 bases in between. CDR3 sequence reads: CASTLDTNTEAFF. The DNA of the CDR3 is TGTGCCAGCACCTTGGACACCAACACTGAAGCTTTCTTT.

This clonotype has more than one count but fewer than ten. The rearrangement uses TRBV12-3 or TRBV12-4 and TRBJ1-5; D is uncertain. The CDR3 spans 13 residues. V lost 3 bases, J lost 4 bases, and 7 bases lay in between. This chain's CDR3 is CASSFGNNQPQHF. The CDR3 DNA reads TGTGCCAGCAGTTTCGGGAATAATCAGCCCCAGCATTTT.

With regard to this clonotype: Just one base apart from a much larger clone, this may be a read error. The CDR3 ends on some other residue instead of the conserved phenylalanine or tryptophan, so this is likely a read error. CDR3 sequence (DNA): TGCAGTGCCAGTAGCGGGGGGGCCAACACCGGGGAGCTGTTTTAT. It yields the protein CSASSGGANTGELFY. The V gene is TRBV20-1, the J gene TRBJ2-2; 11 bases align to TRBD2. Germline V gives CDR1 DFQATT, CDR2 SNEGSKA (reference sequence). V shed 6 bases and J 2 bases; nucleotides not matched to a gene: 5. The CDR3 is 15 residues long.

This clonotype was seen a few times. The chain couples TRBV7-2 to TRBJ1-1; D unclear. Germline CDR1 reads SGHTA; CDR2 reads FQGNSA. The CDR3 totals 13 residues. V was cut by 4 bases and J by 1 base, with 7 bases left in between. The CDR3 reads CASSSGTNTEAFF. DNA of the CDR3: TGTGCCAGCAGCTCTGGCACGAACACTGAAGCTTTCTTT.

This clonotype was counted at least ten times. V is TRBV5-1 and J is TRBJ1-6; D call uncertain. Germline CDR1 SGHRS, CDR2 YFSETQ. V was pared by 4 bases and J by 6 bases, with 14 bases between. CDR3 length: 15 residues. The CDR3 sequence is CASSIESQTNSPLHF. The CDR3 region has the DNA TGCGCCAGCAGCATCGAGAGTCAGACTAATTCACCCCTCCACTTT.

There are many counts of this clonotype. This chain's CDR3 is CASSLRKETQYF. Here the CDR3 DNA reads TGTGCCAGCAGCTTGCGGAAAGAGACCCAGTACTTC. The chain is built from TRBV7-2 and TRBJ2-5; D is undetermined. The CDR3 loop spans 12 amino acids. Trimming removed 3 bases at V and 3 bases at J, with 5 bases between. Germline CDR1 and CDR2: SGHTA and FQGNSA.

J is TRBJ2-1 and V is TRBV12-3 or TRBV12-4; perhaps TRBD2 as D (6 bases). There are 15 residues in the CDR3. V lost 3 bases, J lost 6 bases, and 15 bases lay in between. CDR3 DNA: TGTGCCAGCAGTTTCGGAGGGCATGGGGTCAATGAGCAGTTCTTC. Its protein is CASSFGGHGVNEQFF.

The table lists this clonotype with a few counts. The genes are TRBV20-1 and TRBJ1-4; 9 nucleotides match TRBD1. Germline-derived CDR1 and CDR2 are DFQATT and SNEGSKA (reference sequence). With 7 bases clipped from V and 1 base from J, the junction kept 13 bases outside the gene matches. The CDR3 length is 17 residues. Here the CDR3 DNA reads TGCAGTGGCGCACAGGGGGCTTTTACAGGAACTAATGAAAAACTGTTTTTT. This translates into CSGAQGAFTGTNEKLFF.

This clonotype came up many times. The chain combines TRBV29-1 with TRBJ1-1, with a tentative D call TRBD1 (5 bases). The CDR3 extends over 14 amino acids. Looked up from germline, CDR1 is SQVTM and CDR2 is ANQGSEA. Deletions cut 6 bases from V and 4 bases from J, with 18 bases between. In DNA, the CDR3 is TGCAGCGTGGGCCATGGGGCCTCAAGCACTGAAGCTTTCTTT. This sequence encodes CSVGHGASSTEAFF.

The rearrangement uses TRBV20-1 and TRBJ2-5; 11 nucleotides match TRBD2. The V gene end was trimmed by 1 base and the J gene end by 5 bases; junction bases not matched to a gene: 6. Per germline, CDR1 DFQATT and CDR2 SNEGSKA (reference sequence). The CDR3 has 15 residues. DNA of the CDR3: TGCAGTGCTAGAGTAGTAGCGGGGGGGCCCGAGACCCAGTACTTC. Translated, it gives CSARVVAGGPETQYF.

CDR3 region: CASSPPVGAEAFF. As DNA, the CDR3 is TGTGCCAGCAGCCCGCCGGTTGGGGCTGAAGCTTTCTTT. The genes are TRBV3-1 and TRBJ1-1; D is unclear. The CDR3 length is 13 residues. Germline lookup yields CDR1 LGHDT and CDR2 YNNKEL (reference sequence). V was pared by 4 bases and J by 6 bases, with 12 bases between.

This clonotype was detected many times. This CDR3 is CASTSGGAYNEQFF. The CDR3 DNA is TGCGCCAGCACTAGCGGGGGGGCCTACAATGAGCAGTTCTTC. This chain connects TRBV5-1 to TRBJ2-1; 12 nucleotides agree with TRBD2. The CDR3 extends over 14 amino acids. V lost 6 bases, J lost 2 bases, and 0 bases stayed unmatched. Germline lookup yields CDR1 SGHRS and CDR2 YFSETQ.

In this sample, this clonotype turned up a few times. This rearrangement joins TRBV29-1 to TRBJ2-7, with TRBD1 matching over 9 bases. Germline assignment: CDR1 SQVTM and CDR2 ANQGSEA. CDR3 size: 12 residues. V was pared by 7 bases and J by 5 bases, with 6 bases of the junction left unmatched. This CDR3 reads CSGARTGDEQYF. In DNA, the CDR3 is TGCAGCGGCGCCCGGACAGGGGACGAGCAGTACTTC.

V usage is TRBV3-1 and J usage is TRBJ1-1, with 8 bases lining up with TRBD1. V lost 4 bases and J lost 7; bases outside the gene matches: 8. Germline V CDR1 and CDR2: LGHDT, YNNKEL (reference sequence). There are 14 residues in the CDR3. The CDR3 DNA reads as TGTGCCAGCAGCCTCCCGGACAGGGAAGGTGAAGCTTTCTTT. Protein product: CASSLPDREGEAFF.

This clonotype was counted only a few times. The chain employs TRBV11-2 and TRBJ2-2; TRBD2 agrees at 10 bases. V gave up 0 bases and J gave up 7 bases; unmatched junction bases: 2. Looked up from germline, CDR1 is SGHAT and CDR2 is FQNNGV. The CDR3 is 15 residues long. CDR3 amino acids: CASSLELAGIGELFF. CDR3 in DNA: TGTGCCAGCAGCTTAGAACTAGCGGGGATCGGGGAGCTGTTTTTT.

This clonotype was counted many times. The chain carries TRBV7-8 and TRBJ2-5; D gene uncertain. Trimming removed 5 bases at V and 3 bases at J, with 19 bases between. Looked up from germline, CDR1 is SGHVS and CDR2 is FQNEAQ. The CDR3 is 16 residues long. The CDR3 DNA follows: TGTGCCAGCAGCCCCATAGTATCCGGAAGAGAAGAGACCCAGTACTTC. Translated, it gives CASSPIVSGREETQYF.

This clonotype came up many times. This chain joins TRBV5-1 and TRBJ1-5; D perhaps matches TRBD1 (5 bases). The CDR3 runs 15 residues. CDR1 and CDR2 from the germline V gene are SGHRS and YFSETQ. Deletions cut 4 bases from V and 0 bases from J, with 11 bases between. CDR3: CASSDTDSSNQPQHF. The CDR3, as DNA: TGCGCCAGCAGCGACACAGACAGTAGCAATCAGCCCCAGCATTTT.

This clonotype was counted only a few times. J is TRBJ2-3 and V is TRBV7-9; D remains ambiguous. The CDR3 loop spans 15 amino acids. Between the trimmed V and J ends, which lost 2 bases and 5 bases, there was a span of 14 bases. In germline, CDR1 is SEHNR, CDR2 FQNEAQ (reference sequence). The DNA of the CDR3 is TGTGCCAGCAGCTTATCCGTCGGCATCAAAGATACGCAGTATTTT. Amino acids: CASSLSVGIKDTQYF.

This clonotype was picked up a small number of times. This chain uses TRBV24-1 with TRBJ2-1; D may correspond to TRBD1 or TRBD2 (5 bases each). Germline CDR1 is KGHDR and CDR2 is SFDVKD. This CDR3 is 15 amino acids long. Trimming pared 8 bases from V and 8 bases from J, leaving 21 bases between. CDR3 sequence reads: CATTESRAGSDEQFF. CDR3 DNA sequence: TGTGCCACCACCGAGAGCAGGGCGGGTTCCGATGAGCAGTTCTTC.

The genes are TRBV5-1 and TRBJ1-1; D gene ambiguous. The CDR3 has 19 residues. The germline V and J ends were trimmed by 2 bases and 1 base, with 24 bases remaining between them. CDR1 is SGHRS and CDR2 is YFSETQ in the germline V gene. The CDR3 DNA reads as TGCGCCAGCAGCTTAGGCCAGGCACTACGAGGCGGTCCGAACACTGAAGCTTTCTTT. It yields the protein CASSLGQALRGGPNTEAFF.

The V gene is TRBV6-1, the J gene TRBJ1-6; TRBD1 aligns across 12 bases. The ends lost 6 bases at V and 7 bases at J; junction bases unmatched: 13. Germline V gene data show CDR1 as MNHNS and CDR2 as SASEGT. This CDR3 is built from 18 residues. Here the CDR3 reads CASSGLRGQGAGNSPLHF. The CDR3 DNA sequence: TGTGCCAGCAGCGGACTCCGGGGACAGGGGGCGGGAAATTCACCCCTCCACTTT.

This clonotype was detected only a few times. CDR3 amino acids: CAWSRQGVLSGGYTF. The CDR3 nucleotides are TGTGCCTGGAGCCGACAGGGCGTTCTCTCTGGTGGCTACACCTTC. The J gene is TRBJ1-2, the V gene TRBV30, with TRBD1 matching over 7 bases. The germline V gene has CDR1 GTSNPN and CDR2 SVGIG (reference sequence). The CDR3 has 15 amino acids. V lost 3 bases and J lost 7; bases outside the gene matches: 14.

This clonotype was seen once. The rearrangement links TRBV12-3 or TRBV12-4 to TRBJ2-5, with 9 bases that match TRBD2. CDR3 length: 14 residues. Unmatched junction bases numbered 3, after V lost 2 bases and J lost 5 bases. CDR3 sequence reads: CASSLSAGGETQYF. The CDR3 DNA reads TGTGCCAGCAGTTTAAGTGCGGGGGGGGAGACCCAGTACTTC.